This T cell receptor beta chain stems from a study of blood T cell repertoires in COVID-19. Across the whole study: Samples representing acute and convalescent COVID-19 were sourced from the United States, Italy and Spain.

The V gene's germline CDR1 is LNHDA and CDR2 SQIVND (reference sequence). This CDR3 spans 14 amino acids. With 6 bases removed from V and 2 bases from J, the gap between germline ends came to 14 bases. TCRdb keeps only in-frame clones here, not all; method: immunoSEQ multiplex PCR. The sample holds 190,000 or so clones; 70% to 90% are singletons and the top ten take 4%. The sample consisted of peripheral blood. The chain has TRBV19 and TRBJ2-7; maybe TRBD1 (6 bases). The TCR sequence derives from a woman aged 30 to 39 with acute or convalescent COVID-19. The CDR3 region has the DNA TGTGCCAGTAGCCAAAGGACAGAAACCTACGAGCAGTACTTC. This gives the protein CASSQRTETYEQYF.